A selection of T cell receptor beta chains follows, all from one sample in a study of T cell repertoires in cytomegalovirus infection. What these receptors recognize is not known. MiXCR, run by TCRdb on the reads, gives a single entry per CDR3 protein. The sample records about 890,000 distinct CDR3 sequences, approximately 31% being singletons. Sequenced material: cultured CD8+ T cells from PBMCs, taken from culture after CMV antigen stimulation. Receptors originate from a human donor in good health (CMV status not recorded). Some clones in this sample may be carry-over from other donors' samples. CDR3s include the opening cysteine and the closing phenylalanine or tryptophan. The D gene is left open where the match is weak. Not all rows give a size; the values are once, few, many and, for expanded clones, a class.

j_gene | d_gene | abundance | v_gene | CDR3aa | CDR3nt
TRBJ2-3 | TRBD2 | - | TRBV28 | CASSSGGLAGPRSTDTQYF | TGTGCCAGCAGTTCCGGGGGACTAGCGGGGCCCCGGAGCACAGATACGCAGTATTTT
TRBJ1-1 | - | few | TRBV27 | CASGGKWAFF | TGTGCCAGCGGGGGAAAGTGGGCTTTCTTT
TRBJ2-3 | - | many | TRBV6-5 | CASSYSAGDTDTQYF | TGTGCCAGCAGTTATTCAGCGGGCGATACAGATACGCAGTATTTT
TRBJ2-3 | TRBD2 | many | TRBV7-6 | CASSPAGGAGTDTQYF | TGTGCCAGCAGTCCAGCCGGGGGGGCCGGCACAGATACGCAGTATTTT
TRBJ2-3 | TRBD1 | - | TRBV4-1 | CASSRAGTVSTDTQYF | TGCGCCAGCAGCCGAGCCGGGACAGTGAGCACAGATACGCAGTATTTT
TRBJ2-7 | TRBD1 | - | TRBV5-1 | CASSLETGNEQYF | TGCGCCAGCAGCTTGGAGACAGGGAACGAGCAGTACTTC
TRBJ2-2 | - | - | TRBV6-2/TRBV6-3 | CASSYLSDGINTGELFF | TGTGCCAGCAGTTACCTTTCGGACGGTATTAACACCGGGGAGCTGTTTTTT
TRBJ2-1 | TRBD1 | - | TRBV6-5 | CASSTTGPYNEQFF | TGTGCCAGCAGCACGACAGGGCCCTACAATGAGCAGTTCTTC
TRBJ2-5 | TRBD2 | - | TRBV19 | CASSKPGGETQYF | TGTGCCAGTAGTAAGCCGGGGGGGGAGACCCAGTACTTC
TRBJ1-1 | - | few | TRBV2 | CASSDTANTEAFF | TGTGCCAGTAGCGACACGGCGAACACTGAAGCTTTCTTT
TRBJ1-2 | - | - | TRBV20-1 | CSARDLGSDTF | TGCAGTGCTAGAGATCTCGGGTCGGACACCTTC
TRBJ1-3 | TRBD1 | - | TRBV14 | CASSQSIGTGASSGNTIYF | TGTGCCAGCAGCCAAAGTATTGGGACAGGGGCCTCCTCTGGAAACACCATATATTTT
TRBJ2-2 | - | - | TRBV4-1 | CASSHKKGGYPNTGEQFF | TGCGCCAGCAGCCATAAAAAGGGGGGATACCCAAACACCGGGGAGCAGTTTTTT
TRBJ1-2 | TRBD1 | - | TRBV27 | CASSLGQGEGGYGYTF | TGTGCCAGCAGTTTGGGACAGGGGGAGGGAGGCTATGGCTACACCTTC
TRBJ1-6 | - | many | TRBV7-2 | CASSLALGVQAESSYNSPLHF | TGTGCCAGCAGCTTAGCCTTAGGGGTTCAGGCCGAGAGCTCCTATAATTCACCCCTCCACTTT
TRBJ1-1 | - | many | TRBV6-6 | CASGGWERTEAFF | TGTGCCAGCGGGGGGTGGGAAAGGACTGAAGCTTTCTTT
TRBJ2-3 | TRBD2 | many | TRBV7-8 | CASSLDTSGDSSTDTQYF | TGTGCCAGCAGCTTAGATACTAGCGGGGATTCTAGCACAGATACGCAGTATTTT
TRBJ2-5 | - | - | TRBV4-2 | CASSQGGGGETQYF | TGTGCCAGCAGCCAAGGAGGCGGTGGGGAGACCCAGTACTTC
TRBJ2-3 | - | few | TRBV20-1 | CSARDLEAVASDTQYF | TGCAGTGCTAGAGACCTAGAGGCGGTGGCTTCGGATACGCAGTATTTT
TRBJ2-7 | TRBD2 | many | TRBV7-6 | CASSLGGIYEQYF | TGTGCCAGCAGCTTGGGGGGGATCTACGAGCAGTACTTC
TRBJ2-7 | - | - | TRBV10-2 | CASQAEDGGSYEQYF | TGCGCCAGTCAGGCCGAGGACGGTGGCTCCTACGAGCAGTACTTC
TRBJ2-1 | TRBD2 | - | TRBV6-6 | CASNPGLLYNEQFF | TGTGCCAGCAATCCGGGACTACTCTACAATGAGCAGTTCTTC
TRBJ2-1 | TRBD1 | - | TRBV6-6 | CASLDREVVHEQFF | TGTGCCAGCCTCGACAGGGAAGTGGTGCATGAGCAGTTCTTC
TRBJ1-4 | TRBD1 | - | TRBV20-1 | CSAPDRGKETNEKLFF | TGCAGTGCCCCGGACAGGGGGAAGGAGACTAATGAAAAACTGTTTTTT
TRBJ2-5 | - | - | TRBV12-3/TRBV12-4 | CASSLLAFQETQYF | TGTGCCAGCAGTTTACTGGCTTTCCAAGAGACCCAGTACTTC
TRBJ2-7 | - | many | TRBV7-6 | CASSFDRNYEQYF | TGTGCCAGCAGCTTTGACAGGAATTACGAGCAGTACTTC
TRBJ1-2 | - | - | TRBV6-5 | CASRSLGGYTF | TGTGCCAGCCGCTCATTAGGTGGCTACACCTTC
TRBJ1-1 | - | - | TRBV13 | CASSSRAQGISEAFF | TGTGCCAGCAGCTCTAGGGCACAGGGAATTTCTGAAGCTTTCTTT
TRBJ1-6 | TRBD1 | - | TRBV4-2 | CASSQGDRGGQSPLHF | TGTGCCAGCAGCCAAGGTGACAGGGGGGGGCAATCACCCCTCCACTTT
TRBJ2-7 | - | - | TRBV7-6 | CATTRRLPYYEQYF | TGTGCCACCACCCGGAGGCTGCCTTACTACGAGCAGTACTTC
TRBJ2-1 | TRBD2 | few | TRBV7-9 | CASSGSSGVDNEQFF | TGTGCCAGCAGCGGGAGTAGCGGGGTCGACAATGAGCAGTTCTTC
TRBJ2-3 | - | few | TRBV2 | CASTRRDYRTDTQYF | TGTGCCAGCACCCGGAGAGACTACCGCACAGATACGCAGTATTTT
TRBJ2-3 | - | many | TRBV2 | CANQIAGISTDTQYF | TGTGCCAACCAAATCGCGGGGATCAGCACAGATACGCAGTATTTT
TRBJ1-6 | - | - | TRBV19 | CASSTGRSPLHF | TGTGCCAGTAGTACGGGTCGGTCACCCCTCCACTTT
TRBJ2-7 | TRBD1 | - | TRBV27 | CASSLGGGRLYEQYF | TGTGCCAGCAGTCTAGGGGGCGGCAGGCTCTACGAGCAGTACTTC
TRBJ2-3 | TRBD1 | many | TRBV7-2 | CASSLNFGTGADTQYF | TGTGCCAGCAGCTTAAATTTCGGGACAGGGGCAGATACGCAGTATTTT
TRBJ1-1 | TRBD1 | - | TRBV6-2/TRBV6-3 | CASRDDREWNTEAFF | TGTGCCAGCAGAGATGACAGGGAGTGGAACACTGAAGCTTTCTTT
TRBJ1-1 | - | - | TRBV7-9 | CASSPAALNTEAFF | TGTGCCAGCAGCCCCGCGGCATTGAACACTGAAGCTTTCTTT
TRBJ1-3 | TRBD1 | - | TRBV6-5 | CASRGTGGLNRDSGNTIYF | TGTGCCAGCAGGGGTACAGGGGGGCTGAATCGGGACTCTGGAAACACCATATATTTT
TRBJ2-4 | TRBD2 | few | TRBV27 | CASSYQGGENIQYF | TGTGCCAGCAGCTACCAGGGAGGGGAAAACATTCAGTACTTC
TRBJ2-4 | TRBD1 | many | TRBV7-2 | CASSSWDREAKNIQYF | TGTGCCAGCAGCAGCTGGGACAGGGAGGCCAAAAACATTCAGTACTTC
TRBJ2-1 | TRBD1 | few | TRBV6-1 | CASSEKTGATMHDEQFF | TGTGCCAGCAGTGAGAAAACAGGGGCCACCATGCACGATGAGCAGTTCTTC
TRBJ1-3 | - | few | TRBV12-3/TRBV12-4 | CASSPGWGSGNTIYF | TGTGCCAGCAGCCCAGGGTGGGGCTCTGGAAACACCATATATTTT
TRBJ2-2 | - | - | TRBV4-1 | CASSQGVGRNTGELFF | TGCGCCAGCAGCCAAGGGGTCGGACGAAACACCGGGGAGCTGTTTTTT
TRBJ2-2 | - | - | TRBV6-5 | CASSYSNQADTGELFF | TGTGCCAGCAGTTACTCAAACCAGGCGGACACCGGGGAGCTGTTTTTT
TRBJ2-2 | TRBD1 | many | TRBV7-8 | CASSDRGLTGELFF | TGTGCCAGCAGCGACAGGGGGCTGACCGGGGAGCTGTTTTTT